Listed here are 7 T cell receptor beta chains from one sample, sequenced in a study of blood T cell repertoires in COVID-19. Some clones are missing from TCRdb's copy, which holds only in-frame ones; the method was immunoSEQ multiplex PCR. Among over 100,000 clones listed, about 80% were seen once. The material sequenced was peripheral blood. These TCRs come from a woman aged 80 or over with active or convalescent COVID-19.

V usage is TRBV6-5 and J usage is TRBJ1-2; D may be TRBD1 (6 bases). This CDR3 is 15 amino acids long. In germline, CDR1 is MNHEY, CDR2 SVGAGI. V lost 6 bases to trimming and J lost 6 bases, with 20 bases between them. The CDR3: CASRITPVGADGYTF. The CDR3 nucleotides read TGTGCCAGCAGGATAACCCCCGTGGGGGCGGATGGCTACACCTTC.

This chain uses TRBV25-1 with TRBJ1-1; D not resolved. This CDR3 spans 14 amino acids. CDR1 and CDR2 (germline): MGHDK, SYGVNS. V was trimmed by 9 bases and J by 5 bases, leaving 19 bases between them. This CDR3 is CASSRGSRVTEAFF. CDR3 nucleotide sequence: TGTGCCAGTTCCCGAGGGTCAAGGGTAACTGAAGCTTTCTTT.

The chain uses TRBV30 and TRBJ2-1, with 7 nucleotides matching TRBD1. The junction had 4 bases not matched to a gene; V was cut back by 4 bases and J by 4 bases. From germline, CDR1 is GTSNPN and CDR2 SVGIG (reference sequence). The CDR3 has 13 residues. CDR3 amino acids: CAWNRGRYNEQFF. DNA for the CDR3: TGTGCCTGGAACAGGGGACGGTACAATGAGCAGTTCTTC.

This rearrangement joins TRBV5-1 to TRBJ1-1; TRBD1 might be the D (6 bases). V dropped 5 bases and J dropped 5 bases, with 13 bases sitting between them. This CDR3 region has 13 residues. CDR1 SGHRS and CDR2 YFSETQ come from the germline V gene. CDR3 loop: CASSFLGGTEAFF. The CDR3, as DNA: TGCGCCAGCAGTTTCTTAGGGGGAACTGAAGCTTTCTTT.

The chain has TRBV3-1 (or the pseudogene TRBV3-2) and TRBJ1-1; 9 positions match TRBD1. Germline lookup yields CDR1 LGHDT and CDR2 YNNKEL (reference sequence). With 3 bases clipped from V and 5 bases from J, the junction kept 1 base outside the gene matches. The CDR3 sequence is 13 residues long. The CDR3 protein is CASSQGQGTEAFF. For the CDR3, the DNA is TGTGCCAGCAGCCAGGGACAGGGAACTGAAGCTTTCTTT.

The chain has TRBV29-1 and TRBJ1-2, with 9 bases matching TRBD1. Germline assignment: CDR1 SQVTM and CDR2 ANQGSEA. V gave up 6 bases and J gave up 3 bases; unmatched junction bases: 2. The CDR3 covers 12 residues. The CDR3 protein is CSVGDRDYGYTF. The DNA of the CDR3 is TGCAGCGTAGGGGACAGGGACTATGGCTACACCTTC.

The gene calls are TRBV11-2 and TRBJ2-3; 10 bases match TRBD2. The germline CDR1 and CDR2 sequences are SGHAT and FQNNGV. There are 19 residues in the CDR3. V was clipped by 3 bases and J by 6 bases; unmatched bases: 18. In DNA form, the CDR3 reads TGTGCCAGCAGCTTGACTAGCGGGCCGGCCCCCTCAAAACGCGATACGCAGTATTTT. It specifies CASSLTSGPAPSKRDTQYF.